The 2 T cell receptor beta chains presented below share a single source sample, sequenced in a study of regulatory T cells in long-lasting Graves disease. Relying on iRepertoire HTBI primers and Arm-PCR of CDR3 regions, the team built TCR beta libraries. In TCRdb, the multiplex PCR reads were re-called with MiXCR into one record per CDR3 protein. In the table there are 700,000 or so distinct CDR3 sequences, about 30% of which are singletons. Time point defined: persistent/refractory GD, antithyroid drugs over 5 years with positive TRAb. Extracted RNA from PBMCs served as the source of the TCR library. Sample: peripheral blood mononuclear cells (PBMCs), taken when the disease was refractory, from a patient treated with antithyroid drugs. The receptors shown here come from a female donor with Graves disease.

This clonotype was detected a few times. CDR3 amino acids: CSAPNRESYGYTF. As DNA, the CDR3 is TGCAGTGCCCCAAACAGGGAATCCTATGGCTACACCTTC. The rearrangement links TRBV20-1 to TRBJ1-2, with D maybe TRBD1 (6 bases). This CDR3 is built from 13 residues. V lost 6 bases and J 4 bases, leaving 15 bases between the germline ends. CDR1 is DFQATT and CDR2 is SNEGSKA in the germline V gene (reference sequence).

This clonotype was seen a few times. The V gene is TRBV29-1, the J gene TRBJ1-4; 10 bases agree with TRBD1. The CDR3 totals 13 residues. Germline CDR1 SQVTM, CDR2 ANQGSEA. The V segment lost 7 bases and the J segment 8 bases; nucleotides outside the gene matches: 7. The CDR3 region has the DNA TGCAGCGCCATGACAGGGGGCAACGAAAAACTGTTTTTT. This sequence encodes CSAMTGGNEKLFF. Full variable domain (outside the CDR3, taken from reference TRBV29-1 and TRBJ1-4): SAVISQKPSRDICQRGTSLTIQCQVDSQVTMMFWYRQQPGQSLTLIATANQGSEATYESGFVIDKFPISRPNLTFSTLTVSNMSPEDSSIYLCSAMTGGNEKLFFGSGTQLSVL.